The 32 T cell receptor beta chains reported below all come from one sample, sequenced in a study of shared clonotypes between healthy human individuals. Profiled with immunoSEQ multiplex PCR; TCRdb holds only in-frame clones, not every one. The sample lists about 480,000 clones; roughly 79% were seen once. The sequenced sample was PBMCs. These receptors were collected from a woman aged 40 to 49 in good health. Some clones in this sample may be carry-over from other donors' samples.

J is TRBJ2-7 and V is TRBV28, with D perhaps TRBD1 (5 bases). Per the germline V gene, CDR1 is MDHEN and CDR2 is SYDVKM. There are 12 residues in the CDR3. V was shortened by 5 bases and J by 4 bases, with 9 bases between the two germline ends. CDR3 residues: CASSLTVYEQYF. CDR3 DNA: TGTGCCAGCAGTCTGACAGTATACGAGCAGTACTTC.

The rearrangement links TRBV5-6 to TRBJ2-2; D possibly matches TRBD1 or TRBD2 (5 bases each). The CDR3 totals 15 residues. Trimming removed 2 bases at V and 3 bases at J, with 11 bases between. Per germline, CDR1 SGHDT and CDR2 YYEEEE. The CDR3 bases are TGTGCCAGCAGCTTAGGTATGGGGGACACCGGGGAGCTGTTTTTT. Its protein is CASSLGMGDTGELFF.

V usage is TRBV6-1 and J usage is TRBJ1-4, with D tentatively TRBD1 (6 bases). Germline CDR1 is MNHNS and CDR2 is SASEGT. Trimming shortened V by 5 bases and J by 7 bases, and 14 bases separated the two germline ends. CDR3 length equals 14 residues. CDR3: CASSWGPNIEKLFF. The CDR3 DNA reads TGTGCCAGCAGTTGGGGGCCTAACATTGAAAAACTGTTTTTT.

This clone has a handful of counts. CDR3 sequence (DNA): TGTGCCAGCAGCCCGGACGGACCCGCGAACACCGGGGAGCTGTTTTTT. Translating gives CASSPDGPANTGELFF. The chain couples TRBV5-6 to TRBJ2-2; D gene ambiguous. V was cut by 4 bases and J by 0 bases, with 13 bases left in between. The CDR3 contains 16 residues. Germline V gives CDR1 SGHDT, CDR2 YYEEEE.

The V call is TRBV4-1, the J call TRBJ2-2; 13 positions agree with TRBD2. V dropped 3 bases and J dropped 9; count of bases not matched to a gene: 4. The germline V gene encodes CDR1 MGHRA and CDR2 YSYEKL. The CDR3 runs to 15 residues. CDR3 bases: TGCGCCAGCAGCCACGGACTAGCGGGAGCCAGGGAGCTGTTTTTT. Translation: CASSHGLAGARELFF.

This clone has only a few counts. The gene calls are TRBV10-3 and TRBJ1-2; D is undetermined. The germline V gene has CDR1 ENHRY and CDR2 SYGVKD. Trimming took off 10 bases at V and 3 bases at J, with 12 bases between the two ends. The CDR3 has 12 amino acids. CDR3 protein: CATRLGDYGYTF. The CDR3 region has the DNA TGTGCCACAAGGCTCGGGGACTATGGCTACACCTTC.

This chain uses TRBV12-5 with TRBJ2-5, with 11 bases that match TRBD2. CDR1 and CDR2 (germline): LGHNT, FRNRAP. This CDR3 is built from 20 residues. The V segment lost 5 bases and the J segment 1 base; nucleotides outside the gene matches: 18. CDR3 sequence (DNA): TGTGCTAGTGGTCCAAGGGGCCCCTCACTAGCGGGAGTAACCCAAGAGACCCAGTACTTC. Encoded protein: CASGPRGPSLAGVTQETQYF.

The chain combines TRBV10-3 with TRBJ2-5; 9 nucleotides match TRBD1. TRBJ2-7 matches the DNA end more closely, so the J call is doubtful. The CDR3 extends over 15 amino acids. The V gene's germline CDR1 is ENHRY and CDR2 SYGVKD. The CDR3 DNA is TGTGCCATCACCCAGTCTCCGGGACAGGGATACGAGCAGTACTTC. It is translated as CAITQSPGQGYEQYF.

V usage is TRBV19 and J usage is TRBJ2-7, with D tentatively TRBD1 (6 bases). The CDR3 sequence is 14 residues long. V lost 5 bases, J lost 6 bases, and 17 bases lay in between. Looked up from germline, CDR1 is LNHDA and CDR2 is SQIVND (reference sequence). DNA for the CDR3: TGTGCCAGTAGTGTCGAAACAGGGTTAGGCGAGCAGTACTTC. Residues: CASSVETGLGEQYF. The variable domain in full, completed from reference TRBV19 and TRBJ2-7, reads DGGITQSPKYLFRKEGQNVTLSCEQNLNHDAMYWYRQDPGQGLRLIYYSQIVNDFQKGDIAEGYSVSREKKESFPLTVTSAQKNPTAFYLCASSVETGLGEQYFGPGTRLTVT.

To note about this clone: Other DNA variants within this sample encode the same CDR3. The chain joins TRBV5-4 to TRBJ1-4, with TRBD1 as a possible D gene (5 bases). V was cut by 0 bases and J by 5 bases, with 11 bases left in between. The CDR3 extends over 15 amino acids. Germline V CDR1 and CDR2: SGHNT, YYREEE (reference sequence). The DNA of the CDR3 is TGTGCCAGCAGCTTGGGGCAGGGAGGGAATGAAAAACTGTTTTTT. This codes for CASSLGQGGNEKLFF.

J is TRBJ1-1 and V is TRBV19; D not resolved. From germline, CDR1 is LNHDA and CDR2 SQIVND (reference sequence). The CDR3 contains 15 residues. V lost 4 bases, J lost 6 bases, and 18 bases lay in between. DNA of the CDR3: TGTGCCAGTAGTACCCGAAGACCGGGCGCGGCTGAAGCTTTCTTT. Translated, it gives CASSTRRPGAAEAFF.

The CDR3 DNA reads TGCGCCAGCAGCAGGGACAGGGGGAAAGAGACCCAGTACTTC. As protein: CASSRDRGKETQYF. J is TRBJ2-5 and V is TRBV5-1, with 11 bases aligning to TRBD1. The CDR3 length is 14 residues. The V gene's germline CDR1 is SGHRS and CDR2 YFSETQ. V shed 4 bases and J 3 bases; nucleotides not matched to a gene: 2.

A word on this clone: At the DNA level, this CDR3 is encoded by other sequences in the same sample as well. This sequence joins TRBV6-1 and TRBJ2-7, with no clear D. The CDR3 length is 12 residues. In germline, CDR1 is MNHNS, CDR2 SASEGT. V dropped 3 bases and J dropped 2 bases, with 5 bases sitting between them. The CDR3 DNA is TGTGCCAGCAGTGATGGTACCTACGAGCAGTACTTC. Protein sequence: CASSDGTYEQYF.

Comments on this clone: A clone one base away is much larger, so this may be a read error. V is TRBV30 and J is TRBJ2-7; weak D call: TRBD1 (6 bases). This CDR3 is built from 12 residues. CDR1 GTSNPN and CDR2 SVGIG come from the germline V gene (reference sequence). Trimming removed 5 bases at V and 3 bases at J, with 11 bases between. The CDR3 loop reads CAWGQQGYEQYF. The CDR3 DNA reads TGTGCCTGGGGCCAACAGGGCTACGAGCAGTACTTC.

This clone was recorded once. The chain carries TRBV7-2 and TRBJ1-2, with D uncertain. CDR1 is SGHTA, CDR2 FQGNSA, per germline. V was shortened by 1 base and J by 2 bases, with 8 bases between the two germline ends. The CDR3 totals 14 residues. CDR3 sequence (DNA): TGTGCCAGCAGCTTAGACAGAATAAACTATGGCTACACCTTC. Its translation: CASSLDRINYGYTF.

V is TRBV18 and J is TRBJ2-7; no definite D call. V lost 3 bases and J lost 4, with 7 bases in between. CDR1 KGHSH and CDR2 LQKENI come from the germline V gene. The CDR3 covers 12 residues. CDR3 in amino acids: CASSPLNYEQYF. The CDR3 coding sequence is TGTGCCAGCTCACCCCTAAATTACGAGCAGTACTTC.

The V and J genes are TRBV5-4 and TRBJ2-2, with TRBD2 matching 9 bases. After removal of 4 bases from V and 3 bases from J, the junction contained 7 bases not matched to a gene. CDR1 is SGHNT and CDR2 is YYREEE in the germline V gene (reference sequence). The CDR3 loop spans 16 amino acids. DNA of the CDR3: TGTGCCAGCAGCCCTGGACTAGCGCTCCACACCGGGGAGCTGTTTTTT. Translating it yields CASSPGLALHTGELFF.

The chain joins TRBV5-1 to TRBJ2-7; perhaps TRBD1 as D (5 bases). The germline V and J ends were trimmed by 3 bases and 4 bases, with 11 bases remaining between them. Germline-derived CDR1 and CDR2 are SGHRS and YFSETQ. This CDR3 has 13 amino acids. The CDR3: CASSSDSFYEQYF. For the CDR3, the DNA is TGCGCCAGCAGCTCCGACAGCTTTTACGAGCAGTACTTC.

This clone occurred once. The genes are TRBV6-1 and TRBJ2-7; 8 bases are a match to TRBD2. The CDR3 runs 15 residues. CDR1 and CDR2 (germline): MNHNS, SASEGT. After removal of 8 bases from V and 4 bases from J, the junction contained 13 bases not matched to a gene. The CDR3 is CASSFSSLAGYEQYF. In DNA form, the CDR3 reads TGTGCCAGCTCTTTTTCGAGTCTAGCGGGTTACGAGCAGTACTTC.

This clone has just one count. CDR3 DNA sequence: TGTGCCAGTACCCTGAGTGGGGTAGAGAACACTGAAGCTTTCTTT. The encoded protein is CASTLSGVENTEAFF. The chain joins TRBV19 to TRBJ1-1; D ambiguous. The length of the CDR3 is 15 residues. V was cut by 7 bases and J by 1 base, with 16 bases left in between. Germline V gives CDR1 LNHDA, CDR2 SQIVND (reference sequence).

CDR3: CASSDSAGWSDTEAFF. The CDR3 region has the DNA TGTGCCAGCAGCGACTCCGCCGGGTGGTCGGACACTGAAGCTTTCTTT. The V call is TRBV2, the J call TRBJ1-1; D not resolved. CDR1 and CDR2 from the germline V gene are SNHLY and FYNNEI. Trimming removed 6 bases at V and 3 bases at J, with 20 bases between. The CDR3 covers 16 residues.

The chain has TRBV7-6 and TRBJ2-2; 10 bases align to TRBD1. CDR1 is SGHVS, CDR2 FNYEAQ, per germline. CDR3 length equals 14 residues. The V gene end was trimmed by 4 bases and the J gene end by 5 bases; junction bases not matched to a gene: 1. CDR3 residues: CASSWDRGTGELFF. CDR3 DNA sequence: TGTGCCAGCAGCTGGGACAGGGGTACCGGGGAGCTGTTTTTT.

The rearrangement joins TRBV6-6 to TRBJ1-1; 8 bases match TRBD1. This CDR3 region has 13 residues. Germline CDR1 reads MNHNY; CDR2 reads SVGAGI (reference sequence). Trimming took 5 bases from V and 6 from J; bases not matched to a gene: 5. This CDR3 reads CASSTDRVSEAFF. CDR3 bases: TGTGCCAGCAGTACGGACAGGGTCTCTGAAGCTTTCTTT.

The chain combines TRBV9 with TRBJ2-2; 14 nucleotides match TRBD2. The CDR3 totals 17 residues. Unmatched junction bases numbered 9, after V lost 2 bases and J lost 9 bases. Germline V CDR1 and CDR2: SGDLS, YYNGEE. CDR3 DNA: TGTGCCAGCAGCGTGATCGGGACTAGCGGGAGTCGAAGGGAGCTGTTTTTT. Protein: CASSVIGTSGSRRELFF. Using reference TRBV9 and TRBJ2-2 for the parts outside the CDR3, the full variable domain is DSGVTQTPKHLITATGQRVTLRCSPRSGDLSVYWYQQSLDQGLQFLIQYYNGEERAKGNILERFSAQQFPDLHSELNLSSLELGDSALYFCASSVIGTSGSRRELFFGEGSRLTVL.

V and J are TRBV4-1 and TRBJ1-1; maybe TRBD1 (6 bases). The CDR3 runs to 15 residues. Trimming pared 4 bases from V and 4 bases from J, leaving 16 bases between. Germline CDR1 reads MGHRA; CDR2 reads YSYEKL. This chain's CDR3 is CASSPRSGAGTEAFF. The CDR3 coding sequence is TGCGCCAGCAGCCCCAGATCGGGGGCGGGCACTGAAGCTTTCTTT.

J is TRBJ2-7 and V is TRBV18; 10 positions agree with TRBD1. After removal of 6 bases from V and 4 bases from J, the junction contained 3 bases not matched to a gene. The CDR3 extends over 13 amino acids. CDR1 is KGHSH and CDR2 is LQKENI in the germline V gene. Written as DNA, the CDR3 is TGTGCCAGCTCGCGGGACAGGGGTTACGAGCAGTACTTC. This codes for CASSRDRGYEQYF.

The chain links TRBV5-6 to TRBJ2-3; D possibly uses TRBD1 or TRBD2 (5 bases each). Germline-derived CDR1 and CDR2 are SGHDT and YYEEEE. The CDR3 consists of 14 residues. The V and J ends lost 1 base and 4 bases respectively, with 10 bases between them. CDR3 protein: CASSLPGTADTQYF. For the CDR3, the DNA is TGTGCCAGCAGCTTGCCAGGGACGGCAGATACGCAGTATTTT.

This clone has just a few counts. The chain couples TRBV5-4 to TRBJ1-1, with 8 bases identical to TRBD1. CDR3 length: 17 residues. CDR1 and CDR2 (germline): SGHNT, YYREEE (reference sequence). V lost 0 bases, J lost 0 bases, and 7 bases stayed unmatched. CDR3 region: CASSLDGDRFMNTEAFF. In nucleotides, the CDR3 is TGTGCCAGCAGCTTGGATGGGGACAGGTTCATGAACACTGAAGCTTTCTTT. The full variable domain, with the rest looked up from reference TRBV5-4 and TRBJ1-1, is ETGVTQSPTHLIKTRGQQVTLRCSSQSGHNTVSWYQQALGQGPQFIFQYYREEENGRGNFPPRFSGLQFPNYSSELNVNALELDDSALYLCASSLDGDRFMNTEAFFGQGTRLTVV.

The chain has TRBV10-3 and TRBJ2-5; 9 bases agree with TRBD1. The J call is uncertain, as TRBJ2-7 better fits the DNA end. CDR3 length: 13 residues. CDR1 is ENHRY and CDR2 is SYGVKD in the germline V gene. CDR3 nucleotides: TGTGCCATCAGTGGGGACAGGGCCAACGAGCAGTACTTC. Amino acid sequence: CAISGDRANEQYF.

The CDR3 region is CASSKRDGTVHLSGNTIYF. Written as DNA, the CDR3 is TGTGCCAGCAGCAAAAGGGACGGGACAGTCCACCTCTCTGGAAACACCATATATTTT. The chain joins TRBV21-1 to TRBJ1-3; the listed D gene, TRBD1, was not tested against the DNA. TRBV21-1 is a pseudogene locus. CDR3 length: 19 amino acids.

The CDR3 coding sequence is TGTGCCTGGAGTGTAGATGTGTCGGGGACAGGGGGCAGTCAGCCCCAGCATTTT. It specifies CAWSVDVSGTGGSQPQHF. The chain links TRBV30 to TRBJ1-5; the match to TRBD1 covers 12 bases. The germline V gene has CDR1 GTSNPN and CDR2 SVGIG (reference sequence). The CDR3 totals 18 residues. V dropped 0 bases and J dropped 6; count of bases not matched to a gene: 12.

The chain recombines TRBV7-2 with TRBJ2-2; D gene ambiguous. Trimming cost V 2 bases and J 4 bases, with 11 bases left between them. The CDR3 loop spans 15 amino acids. Germline values: CDR1 SGHTA, CDR2 FQGNSA. CDR3 sequence reads: CASSLTGVGTGELFF. DNA for the CDR3: TGTGCCAGCAGCTTAACCGGAGTAGGCACCGGGGAGCTGTTTTTT.